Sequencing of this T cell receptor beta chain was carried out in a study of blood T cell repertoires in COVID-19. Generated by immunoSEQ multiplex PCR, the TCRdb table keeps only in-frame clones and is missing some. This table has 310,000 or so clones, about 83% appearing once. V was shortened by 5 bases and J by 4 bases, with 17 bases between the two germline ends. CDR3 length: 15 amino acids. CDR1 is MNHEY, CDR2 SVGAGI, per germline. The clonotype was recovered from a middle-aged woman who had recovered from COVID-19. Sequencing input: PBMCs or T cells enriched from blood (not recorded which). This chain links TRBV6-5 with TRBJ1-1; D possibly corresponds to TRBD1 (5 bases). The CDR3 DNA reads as TGTGCCAGCAGTATAAGGACGGGGGTAGGCACTGAAGCTTTCTTT. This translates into CASSIRTGVGTEAFF.